This TCR beta chain came from a study of T cell responses to AZD1222 COVID-19 vaccine. Data came from immunoSEQ multiplex PCR; TCRdb stores just in-frame clones and leaves some out. The sample consists of some 110,000 clones, 80% to 85% of them appearing once. Losses at the gene ends were 0 bases for V and 4 bases for J; bases not matched to a gene: 5. This CDR3 has 14 amino acids. The germline CDR1 and CDR2 sequences are GTSNPN and SVGIG (reference sequence). Findings and caveats of the study: Only 5 or 6 individuals given AZD1222 were seropositive at baseline.

As concerns this clone: Its antigen is undetermined.

This receptor was taken from an adult in good health. V usage is TRBV30 and J usage is TRBJ2-7, with 8 bases lining up with TRBD1. Sequencing used peripheral blood, obtained on day 0 of AZD1222 vaccination. CDR3 sequence (DNA): TGTGCCTGGAGTGTTGGGACAGGATTTTACGAGCAGTACTTC. It encodes CAWSVGTGFYEQYF.